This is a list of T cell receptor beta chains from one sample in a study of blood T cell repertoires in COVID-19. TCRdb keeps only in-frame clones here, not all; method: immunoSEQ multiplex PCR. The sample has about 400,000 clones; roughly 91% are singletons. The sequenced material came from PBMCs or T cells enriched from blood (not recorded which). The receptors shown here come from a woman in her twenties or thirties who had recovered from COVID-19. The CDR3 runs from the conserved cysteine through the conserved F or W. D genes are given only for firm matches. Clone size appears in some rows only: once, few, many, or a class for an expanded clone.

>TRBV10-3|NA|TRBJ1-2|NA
CAISESGPYGYTF
TGTGCCATCAGTGAGTCGGGGCCCTATGGCTACACCTTC
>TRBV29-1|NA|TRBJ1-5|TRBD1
CSARQGSNQPQHF
TGCAGCGCAAGACAGGGGAGCAATCAGCCCCAGCATTTT
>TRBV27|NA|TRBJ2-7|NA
CASSLGYEQYF
TGTGCCAGCAGTCTCGGCTACGAGCAGTACTTC
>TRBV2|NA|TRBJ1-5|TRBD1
CASSVGQAAGPQHF
TGTGCCAGCAGTGTAGGACAGGCGGCTGGGCCCCAGCATTTT
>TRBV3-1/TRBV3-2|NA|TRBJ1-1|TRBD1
CASSPGQGGTEAFF
TGTGCCAGCAGCCCGGGACAGGGGGGCACTGAAGCTTTCTTT
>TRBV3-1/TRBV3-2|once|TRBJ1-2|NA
CASSHASGYTF
TGTGCCAGCAGCCACGCTAGTGGCTACACCTTC
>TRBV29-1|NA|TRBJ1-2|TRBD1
CSVEPARGTSGYTF
TGCAGCGTTGAACCAGCCAGGGGGACTAGTGGCTACACCTTC
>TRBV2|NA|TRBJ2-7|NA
CASRVVYEQYF
TGTGCCAGCAGGGTAGTCTACGAGCAGTACTTC
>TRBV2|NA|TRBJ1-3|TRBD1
CASSEWDRSSGNTIYF
TGTGCCAGCAGTGAATGGGACAGGTCGTCTGGAAACACCATATATTTT
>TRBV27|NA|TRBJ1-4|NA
CASSLFGRGHNEKLFF
TGTGCCAGCAGTTTATTTGGGAGAGGCCATAATGAAAAACTGTTTTTT
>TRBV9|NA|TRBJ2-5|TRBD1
CASSGDRGRGETQYF
TGTGCCAGCAGCGGTGACAGGGGTAGGGGAGAGACCCAGTACTTC
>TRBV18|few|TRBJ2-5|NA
CASSPGTKETQYF
TGTGCCAGCTCACCAGGGACAAAAGAGACCCAGTACTTC
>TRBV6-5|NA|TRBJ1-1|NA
CASSYGRGVVTEAFF
TGTGCCAGCAGTTACGGACGCGGGGTTGTCACTGAAGCTTTCTTT
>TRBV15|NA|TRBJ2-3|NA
CATSRERYSTDTQYF
TGTGCCACCAGCAGAGAGAGATATAGCACAGATACGCAGTATTTT
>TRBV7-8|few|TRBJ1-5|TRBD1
CASSFRGRGNQPQHF
TGTGCCAGCAGCTTCCGTGGCAGGGGGAACCAGCCCCAGCATTTT
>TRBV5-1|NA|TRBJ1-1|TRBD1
CASTYLGGTGVTEAFF
TGCGCCAGCACCTACCTGGGAGGGACAGGGGTCACTGAAGCTTTCTTT
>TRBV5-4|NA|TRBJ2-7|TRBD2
CASSLNMASGYEQYF
TGTGCCAGCAGCTTGAATATGGCTAGCGGATACGAGCAGTACTTC
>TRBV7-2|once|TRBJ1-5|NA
CASSRGPRGGQPQHF
TGTGCCAGCAGCCGTGGGCCGAGGGGGGGTCAGCCCCAGCATTTT
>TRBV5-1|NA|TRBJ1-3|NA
CASSRGTGNTIYF
TGCGCCAGCAGCAGGGGAACTGGAAACACCATATATTTT
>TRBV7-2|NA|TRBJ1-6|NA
CASSPQGENSPLHF
TGTGCCAGCAGCCCACAGGGAGAAAATTCACCCCTCCACTTT
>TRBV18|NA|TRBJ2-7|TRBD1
CASSPKGQGYEQYF
TGTGCCAGCTCACCTAAGGGACAGGGCTACGAGCAGTACTTC
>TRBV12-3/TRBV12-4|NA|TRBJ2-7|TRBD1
CASRADRVYEQYF
TGTGCCAGCAGGGCGGACAGGGTCTACGAGCAGTACTTC
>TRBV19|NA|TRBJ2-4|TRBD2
CASSLPAGRIQYF
TGTGCCAGTAGTCTCCCGGCCGGGAGGATTCAGTACTTC
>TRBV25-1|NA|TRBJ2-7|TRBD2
CASSESGLAPYEQYF
TGTGCCAGCAGTGAATCCGGACTAGCCCCCTACGAGCAGTACTTC
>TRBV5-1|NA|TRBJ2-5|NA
CASSKDGTGMETQYF
TGCGCCAGCAGCAAAGACGGCACAGGGATGGAGACCCAGTACTTC
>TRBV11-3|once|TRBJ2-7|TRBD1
CASSPYPTGGYQEQYF
TGTGCCAGCAGCCCATACCCGACAGGGGGCTATCAGGAGCAGTACTTC
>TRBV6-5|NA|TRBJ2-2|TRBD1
CASSVGQSGGELFF
TGTGCCAGCAGCGTGGGACAGAGCGGCGGGGAGCTGTTTTTT
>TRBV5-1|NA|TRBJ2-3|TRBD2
CASSLEAGVGTDTQYF
TGCGCCAGCAGCTTGGAAGCGGGGGTGGGGACAGATACGCAGTATTTT